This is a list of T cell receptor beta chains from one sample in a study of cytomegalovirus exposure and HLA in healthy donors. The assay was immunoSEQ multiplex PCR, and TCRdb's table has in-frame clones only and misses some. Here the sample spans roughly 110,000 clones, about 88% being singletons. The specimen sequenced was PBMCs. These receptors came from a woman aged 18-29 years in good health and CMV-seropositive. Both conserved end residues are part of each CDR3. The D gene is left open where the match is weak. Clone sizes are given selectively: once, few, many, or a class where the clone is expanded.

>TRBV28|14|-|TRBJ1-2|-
TGTGCCAGCAATCCAGGACAGTCCACTTATGGCTACACCTTC
CASNPGQSTYGYTF
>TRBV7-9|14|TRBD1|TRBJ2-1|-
TGTGCCAGCAGCCGGGACAGGGTTGTGAATGAGCAGTTCTTC
CASSRDRVVNEQFF
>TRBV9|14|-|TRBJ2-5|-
TGTGCCAGCAGCGTAGCTGCGTACCAAGAGACCCAGTACTTC
CASSVAAYQETQYF
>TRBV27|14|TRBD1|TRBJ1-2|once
TGTGCCAGCAGTCAACCCGGGACAGGGGTCGGCTACACCTTC
CASSQPGTGVGYTF
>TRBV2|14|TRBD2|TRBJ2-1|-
TGTGCCAGCATGGGACTAGCGGGGTCCAATGAGCAGTTCTTC
CASMGLAGSNEQFF
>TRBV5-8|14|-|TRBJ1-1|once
TGTGCCAGCAGCTTTTCAACCAGGGGCACTGAAGCTTTCTTT
CASSFSTRGTEAFF
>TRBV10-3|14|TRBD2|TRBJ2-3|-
TGTGCCAGCGTAGCGGGGGGGCCGCGAGATACGCAGTATTTT
CASVAGGPRDTQYF
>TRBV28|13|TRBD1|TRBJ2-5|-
TGTGCCAGCAGGGGGACAGGCCAAGAGACCCAGTACTTC
CASRGTGQETQYF
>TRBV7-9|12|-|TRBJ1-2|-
TGTGCCAGCAGCTTACTTCCGAGTTCCTACACCTTC
CASSLLPSSYTF
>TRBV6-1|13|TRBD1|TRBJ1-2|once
TGTGCCAGCAGAGCCGGGACAGGGGGTGGCTACACCTTC
CASRAGTGGGYTF
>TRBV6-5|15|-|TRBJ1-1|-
TGTGCCACCATGGGGCCCGGGTTTATCAACACTGAAGCTTTCTTT
CATMGPGFINTEAFF
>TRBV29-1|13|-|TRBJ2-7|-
TGCAGCGTGCGCCAGGAAGACTCCTACGAGCAGTACTTC
CSVRQEDSYEQYF
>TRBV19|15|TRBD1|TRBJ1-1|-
TGTGCCAGTAGTACCTCGGGACAGACGAACACTGAAGCTTTCTTT
CASSTSGQTNTEAFF
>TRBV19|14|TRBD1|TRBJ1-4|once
TGTGCCAGTACCCACAGGGGGCGTGTTGAAAAACTGTTTTTT
CASTHRGRVEKLFF
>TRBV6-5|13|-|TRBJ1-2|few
TGTGCCAGCAGGGCGGACACGTATTATGGCTACACCTTC
CASRADTYYGYTF
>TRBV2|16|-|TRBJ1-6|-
TGTGCCAGCAGTGGGTCAGGGCCCAGTGATGATTCACCCCTCCACTTT
CASSGSGPSDDSPLHF
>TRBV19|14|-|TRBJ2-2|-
TGTGCCAGTACCCCCCCGGGTCTCACCGGGGAGCTGTTTTTT
CASTPPGLTGELFF
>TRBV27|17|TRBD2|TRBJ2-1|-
TGTGCCAGCAGTTTACAGTCTATAGCGGGGGGCCACAATGAGCAGTTCTTC
CASSLQSIAGGHNEQFF
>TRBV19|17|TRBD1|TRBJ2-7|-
TGTGCCAGTGCCAAGGAGCGGACGACAGGGGAATCCTACGAGCAGTACTTC
CASAKERTTGESYEQYF
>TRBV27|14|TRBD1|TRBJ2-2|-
TGTGCCAGCAGTTCCGGGACAGGGGCCGGGGAGCTGTTTTTT
CASSSGTGAGELFF
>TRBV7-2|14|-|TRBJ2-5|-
TGTGCCAGCAGCAGGGGGGGGGCAGAAGAGACCCAGTACTTC
CASSRGGAEETQYF
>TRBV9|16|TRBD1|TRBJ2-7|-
TGTGCCAGCAGCCCGAACCCCCAGGACAGGGACTACGAGCAGTACTTC
CASSPNPQDRDYEQYF
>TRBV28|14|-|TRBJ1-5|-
TGTGCCAGCAGTCAGGGTAAAGTTAATCAGCCCCAGCATTTT
CASSQGKVNQPQHF
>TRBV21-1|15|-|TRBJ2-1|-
TGTGCCAGCAGCCACCAGACAGGGGCCTACAATGAGCAGTTCTTC
CASSHQTGAYNEQFF
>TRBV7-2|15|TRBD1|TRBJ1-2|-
TGTGCCAGCAGCGCGACAGCAGGACAGGGTTATGGCTACACCTTC
CASSATAGQGYGYTF
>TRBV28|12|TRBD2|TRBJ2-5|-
TGTGCCAGCACCGGGGGGATGGAGACCCAGTACTTC
CASTGGMETQYF
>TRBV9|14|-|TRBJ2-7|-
TGTGCCAGCAGCGGTGCCGGGGAAGGGAACGAGCAGTACTTC
CASSGAGEGNEQYF
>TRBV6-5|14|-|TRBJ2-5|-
TGTGCCAGCAGTTTGGGGGGTTTGGGGGAGACCCAGTACTTC
CASSLGGLGETQYF
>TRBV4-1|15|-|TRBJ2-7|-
TGCGCCAGCAGCCAAGAACCGGGGGTCTCCTACGAGCAGTACTTC
CASSQEPGVSYEQYF
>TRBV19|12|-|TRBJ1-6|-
TGTGCCAGTAGTATTTTCGGGTCACCCCTCCACTTT
CASSIFGSPLHF
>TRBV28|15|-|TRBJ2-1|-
TGTGCCAGCAGCTCTCCACAGGGTAGATACAATGAGCAGTTCTTC
CASSSPQGRYNEQFF
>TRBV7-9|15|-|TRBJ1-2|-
TGTGCCAGCAGCTCAGGGGTTTCAGCTAACTATGGCTACACCTTC
CASSSGVSANYGYTF
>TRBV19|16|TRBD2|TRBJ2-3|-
TGTGCCAGTAGTATCGCTAGCGGGGGCTTAGGGGATACGCAGTATTTT
CASSIASGGLGDTQYF
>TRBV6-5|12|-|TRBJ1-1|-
TGTGCCAGCAGCCGAGCAGGCACTGAAGCTTTCTTT
CASSRAGTEAFF
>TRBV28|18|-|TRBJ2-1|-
TGTGCCAGCAGTTTACGCTCGGGGAACTACCTGAACTACAATGAGCAGTTCTTC
CASSLRSGNYLNYNEQFF
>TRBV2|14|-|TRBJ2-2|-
TGTGCCAGCAGCCGGGGGTTAGGCACCGGGGAGCTGTTTTTT
CASSRGLGTGELFF
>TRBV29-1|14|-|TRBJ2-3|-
TGCAGCGTTGAAACGGACAGGAGGGTAGATACGCAGTATTTT
CSVETDRRVDTQYF
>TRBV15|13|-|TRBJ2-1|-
TGTGCCACCAGCAGAGAGGCGCGGGATGAGCAGTTCTTC
CATSREARDEQFF
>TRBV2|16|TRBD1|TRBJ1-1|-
TGTGCCAGCAGTGAAGCGGTAAGGGGGCGACGCACTGAAGCTTTCTTT
CASSEAVRGRRTEAFF
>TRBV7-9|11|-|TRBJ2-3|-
TGTGCCAGCAGCCCCCCGGATACGCAGTATTTT
CASSPPDTQYF
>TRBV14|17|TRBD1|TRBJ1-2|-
TGTGCCAGCAGCCCGACAGGGGGCCGTCAGGGAGGCTATGGCTACACCTTC
CASSPTGGRQGGYGYTF
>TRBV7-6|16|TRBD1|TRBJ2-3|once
TGTGCCAGCAGTGATACTGGGACAGGGAGGACAGATACGCAGTATTTT
CASSDTGTGRTDTQYF
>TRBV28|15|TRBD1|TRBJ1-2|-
TGTGCCAGCAGTTCCTGGACAGGGGGCTATGATGGCTACACCTTC
CASSSWTGGYDGYTF
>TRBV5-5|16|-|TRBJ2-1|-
TGTGCCAGCAGCTTGCGGCAGGGTTGGGGCTGGGATGAGCAGTTCTTC
CASSLRQGWGWDEQFF
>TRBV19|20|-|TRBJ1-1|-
TGTGCCAGTAGTATCTCAACCTATAGACTCACCCCGACTACGAACACTGAAGCTTTCTTT
CASSISTYRLTPTTNTEAFF